This T cell receptor beta chain was captured in a study of blood T cells in healthy people across ages. Broader study findings: Changes in expanded clonotypes were possibly confounded, as the CMV status of donors was unknown. Roughly linear declines in TCR beta diversity per million T cells occurred with age.

For the second PCR, which ran for roughly 6 to 12 cycles, a sample-barcoded 5' primer and a J-beta primer mix were used. TCRdb fed the 5' RACE reads into MiXCR, producing one record per CDR3 protein. The repertoire holds hundreds of thousands of distinct CDR3 sequences, more than 20% seen once, with roughly 3.4% in the top ten. This CDR3 contains 11 residues. Deletions cut 1 base from V and 8 bases from J, with 5 bases between. In germline, CDR1 is MGHRA, CDR2 YSYEKL. This clonotype was seen only a few times. What it recognizes is unknown. Researchers collected ten milliliters of peripheral blood from every single donor.

The sequencing input was blood. This chain connects TRBV4-1 to TRBJ1-2; D gene uncertain. The origin of this receptor is a man in his 70s in good health. As DNA, the CDR3 is TGCGCCAGCAGCCAAGGCAGGGGCTACACCTTC. Translating gives CASSQGRGYTF.